This T cell receptor (beta chain) is from a study of shared clonotypes between healthy human individuals. Deletions cut 0 bases from V and 0 bases from J, with 9 bases between. This CDR3 is 15 amino acids long. CDR1 is SGHRS and CDR2 is YFSETQ in the germline V gene. This clone has a single count. Its specificity is not known. Every subset's genomic DNA went evenly onto several immunoSEQ plates. Sequencing was performed with immunoSEQ multiplex PCR; in TCRdb, only in-frame clones are kept and a portion is missing. The sample holds some 2.4 million clones, 93% seen once. General study results and limits: Relative to memory subsets, naive subsets generally showed larger estimated richness. Depth was large, yet rarefaction showed that sorted-subset sequencing was incomplete.

Specimen: naive CD4+ T cells from PBMCs. As for subset: CD45RA+ positively selected. The sequence came from a man aged 18 to 35 in good health. Some clones in this sample may be carry-over from other donors' samples. The chain couples TRBV5-1 to TRBJ1-1; D possibly corresponds to TRBD1 (5 bases). CDR3 sequence reads: CASSLDRSMNTEAFF. In nucleotides, the CDR3 is TGCGCCAGCAGCTTGGACAGGAGCATGAACACTGAAGCTTTCTTT.